This TCR beta chain appears in the sequencing data of a study of T cells in Graves' hyperthyroidism and ophthalmopathy. Amplified regions were TCR beta CDR3 sequences from RNA transcripts. The HTBI set primed first-round TCR CDR3 RT-PCR. TCRdb analysed the multiplex PCR reads with MiXCR anew, one entry per CDR3 protein. The data show around 350,000 distinct CDR3 sequences, over 15% seen once. General study results and limits: Stable hyperthyroidism was separated from ophthalmopathy by a model based on 13 V-J features.

CDR1 and CDR2 (germline): MNHEY, SVGAGI. There are 14 residues in the CDR3. The V and J ends lost 4 bases and 1 base, in that order; junction bases with no gene match: 2. Note on this clonotype: Its target is not known.

The sample comprised blood. The gene calls are TRBV6-5 and TRBJ2-5; 8 bases line up with TRBD1. The TCR sequence derives from a woman in her late teens or twenties with Graves' hyperthyroidism. Written as DNA, the CDR3 is TGTGCCAGCAGTTCGGACAGGGTCCAAGAGACCCAGTACTTC. Translated: CASSSDRVQETQYF.